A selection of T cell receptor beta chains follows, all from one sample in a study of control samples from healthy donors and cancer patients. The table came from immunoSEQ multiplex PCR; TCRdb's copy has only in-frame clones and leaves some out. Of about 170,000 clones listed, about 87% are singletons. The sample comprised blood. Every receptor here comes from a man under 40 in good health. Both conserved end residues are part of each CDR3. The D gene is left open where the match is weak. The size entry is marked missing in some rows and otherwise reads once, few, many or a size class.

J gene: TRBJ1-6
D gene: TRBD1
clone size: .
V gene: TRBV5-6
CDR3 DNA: TGTGCCAGCAGCCCGACCCGGGACAGGGTCTTCTCCTATAATTCACCCCTCCACTTT
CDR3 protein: CASSPTRDRVFSYNSPLHF

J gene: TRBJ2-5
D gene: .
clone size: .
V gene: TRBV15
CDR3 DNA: TGTGCCACCAGCGGCCGCACCGTGCGGACCCAGTACTTC
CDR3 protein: CATSGRTVRTQYF

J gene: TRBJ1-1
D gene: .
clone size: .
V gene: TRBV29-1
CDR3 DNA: TGCAGCGTTCGGGGGAACACTGAAGCTTTCTTT
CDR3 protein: CSVRGNTEAFF

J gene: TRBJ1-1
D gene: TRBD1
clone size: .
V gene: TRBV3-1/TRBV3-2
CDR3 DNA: TGTGCCAGCAGCCAAGTAATAATGATACCGGGACAGAGGAACACTGAAGCTTTCTTT
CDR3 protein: CASSQVIMIPGQRNTEAFF

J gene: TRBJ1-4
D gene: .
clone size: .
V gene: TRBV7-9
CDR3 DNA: TGTGCCAGCAGCCCCTGGGGTCTAGGAGAAAAACTGTTTTTT
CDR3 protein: CASSPWGLGEKLFF

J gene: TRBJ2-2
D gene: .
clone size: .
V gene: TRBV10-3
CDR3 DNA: TGTGCCATCAGTTCTGGCCTAGCTCGCACCGGGGAGCTGTTTTTT
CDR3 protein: CAISSGLARTGELFF

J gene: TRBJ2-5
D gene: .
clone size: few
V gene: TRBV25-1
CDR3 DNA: TGTGCCAGCAGTGAACGGTCGTACCAAGAGACCCAGTACTTC
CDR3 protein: CASSERSYQETQYF

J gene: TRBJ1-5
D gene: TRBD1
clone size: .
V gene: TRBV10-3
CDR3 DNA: TGTGCCATCAGTGAGTCCGGGGGACAGAATAATCAGCCCCAGCATTTT
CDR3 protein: CAISESGGQNNQPQHF

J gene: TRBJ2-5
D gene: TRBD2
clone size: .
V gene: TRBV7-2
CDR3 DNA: TGTGCCAGCAGTCGAACTAGCGGGGGCAGGGAGACCCAGTACTTC
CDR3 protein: CASSRTSGGRETQYF

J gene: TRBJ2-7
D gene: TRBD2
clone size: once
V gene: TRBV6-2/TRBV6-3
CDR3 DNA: TGTGCCAGCAGCCACCCGGGACTAGCGGGGGGGAGCGACGGCTACGAGCAGTACTTC
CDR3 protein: CASSHPGLAGGSDGYEQYF

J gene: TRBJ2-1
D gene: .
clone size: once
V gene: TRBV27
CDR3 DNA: TGTGCCAGCAGTTCGCGGGACAGCTACTACAATGAGCAGTTCTTC
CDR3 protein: CASSSRDSYYNEQFF

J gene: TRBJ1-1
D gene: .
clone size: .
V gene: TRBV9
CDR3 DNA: TGTGCCAGCAGCGTTGGAGGACGGACTGAAGCTTTCTTT
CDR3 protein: CASSVGGRTEAFF

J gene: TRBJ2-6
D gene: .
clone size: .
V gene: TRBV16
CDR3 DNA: TGTGCCAGCAGCCAATCGACTGCTGGGGCCAACGTCCTGACTTTC
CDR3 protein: CASSQSTAGANVLTF

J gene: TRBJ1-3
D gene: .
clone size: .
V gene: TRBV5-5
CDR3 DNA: TGTGCCAGCAGCTTCGGACAGAGAACTGGAAACACCATATATTTT
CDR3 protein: CASSFGQRTGNTIYF

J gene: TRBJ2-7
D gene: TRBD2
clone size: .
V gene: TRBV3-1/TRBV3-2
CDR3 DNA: TGTGCCAGCAGCCAAGTGTCGGGACTAGCGCTGGAGCAGTACTTC
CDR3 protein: CASSQVSGLALEQYF

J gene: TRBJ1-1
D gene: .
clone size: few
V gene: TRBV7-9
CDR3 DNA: TGTGCCAGCAGCTTGATGTTGTTGACTGAAGCTTTCTTT
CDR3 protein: CASSLMLLTEAFF

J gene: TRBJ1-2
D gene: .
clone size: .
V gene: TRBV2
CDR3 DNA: TGTGCCAGCAGTGAAGGTGGGGCATCGGGCGGCTACACCTTC
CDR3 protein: CASSEGGASGGYTF

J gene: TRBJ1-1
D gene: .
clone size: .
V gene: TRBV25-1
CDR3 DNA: TGTGCCAGCAGATACTCGAACACTGAAGCTTTCTTT
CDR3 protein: CASRYSNTEAFF

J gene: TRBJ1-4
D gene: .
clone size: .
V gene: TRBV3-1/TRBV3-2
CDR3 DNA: TGTGCCAGCAGCCTCCGGGTCGGAAATGAAAAACTGTTTTTT
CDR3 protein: CASSLRVGNEKLFF

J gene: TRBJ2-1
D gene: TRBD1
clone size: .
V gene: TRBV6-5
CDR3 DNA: TGTGCCAGCAGTTTCCGGGGACAGTTCTACAATGAGCAGTTCTTC
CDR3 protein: CASSFRGQFYNEQFF